The clone carrying this T cell receptor (beta chain) appeared a few times. What it binds is not known. Germline values: CDR1 SQVTM, CDR2 ANQGSEA. The CDR3 has 13 amino acids. V lost 4 bases and J lost 3, with 12 bases in between. This record comes from a study of response to subunit inactivated influenza vaccine. General study findings and limits: Each seasonal influenza vaccination, the authors suggested, recruits few new T cells.

MiXCR, applied by TCRdb to the RT-PCR reads, yields one record per CDR3 protein. The table has over 800,000 distinct CDR3 sequences, 21% seen once. This receptor was taken from a man aged 45-60 years who received an inactivated influenza vaccine. The chain has TRBV29-1 and TRBJ1-1; no reliable D call. The source was PBMCs from blood, collected more than 4 days after vaccination. This CDR3 is CSVVGPGYTEAFF. The CDR3 coding sequence is TGCAGCGTTGTGGGTCCGGGGTACACTGAAGCTTTCTTT.